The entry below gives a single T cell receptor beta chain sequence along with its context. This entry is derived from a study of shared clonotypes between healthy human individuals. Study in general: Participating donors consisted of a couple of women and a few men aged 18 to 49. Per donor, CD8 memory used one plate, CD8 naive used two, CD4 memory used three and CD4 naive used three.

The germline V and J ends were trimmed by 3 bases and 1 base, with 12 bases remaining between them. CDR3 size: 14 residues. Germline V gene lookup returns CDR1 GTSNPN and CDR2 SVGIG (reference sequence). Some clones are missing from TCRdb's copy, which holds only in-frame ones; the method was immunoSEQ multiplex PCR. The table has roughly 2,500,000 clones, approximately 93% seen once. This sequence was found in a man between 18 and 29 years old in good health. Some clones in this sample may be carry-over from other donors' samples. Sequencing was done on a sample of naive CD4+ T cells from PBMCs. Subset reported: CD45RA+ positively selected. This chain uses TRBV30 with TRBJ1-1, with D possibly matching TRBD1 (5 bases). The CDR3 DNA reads TGTGCCTGGAGGCTGGCGGGGGGGAACACTGAAGCTTTCTTT. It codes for CAWRLAGGNTEAFF.